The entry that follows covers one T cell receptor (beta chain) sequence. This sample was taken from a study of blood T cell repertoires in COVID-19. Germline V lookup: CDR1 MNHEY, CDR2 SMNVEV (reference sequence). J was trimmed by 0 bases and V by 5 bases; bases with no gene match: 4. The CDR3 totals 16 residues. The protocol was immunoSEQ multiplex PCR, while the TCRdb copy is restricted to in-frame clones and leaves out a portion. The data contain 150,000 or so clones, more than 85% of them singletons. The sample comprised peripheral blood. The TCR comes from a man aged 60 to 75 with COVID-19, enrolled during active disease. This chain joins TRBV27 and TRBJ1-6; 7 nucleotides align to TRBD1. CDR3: CASSAGGTSYNSPLHF. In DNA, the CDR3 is TGTGCCAGCAGTGCAGGGGGGACCTCCTATAATTCACCCCTCCACTTT.